This T cell receptor (beta chain) was retrieved from a study of blood T cell repertoires in COVID-19. The overall study: The United States, Italy and Spain were the sources of the acute and convalescent COVID-19 samples.

Deletions cut 8 bases from V and 5 bases from J, with 16 bases between. Germline V gene lookup returns CDR1 MNHNY and CDR2 SVGAGI (reference sequence). The CDR3 is 14 residues long. In the source study's methods: Quantification of nucleated cells was approximated via reference gene primer amplification. The method was immunoSEQ multiplex PCR; TCRdb's version includes in-frame clones alone and lacks a portion of them. For V, J and clone size, that table is used; D and trimming come from the DNA. The sample shows some 200,000 clones, almost 85% of them seen only once. The TCR originated in a woman between 40 and 50 years old with acute or convalescent COVID-19. Sequencing was performed on peripheral blood. The chain uses TRBV6-6 and TRBJ1-5, with D tentatively TRBD1 (6 bases). DNA for the CDR3: TGTGCCAGCGCCAGGGGAATGGGAGATCAGCCCCAGCATTTT. Residues: CASARGMGDQPQHF.